This TCR beta chain was recorded in a study of blood T cell repertoires in COVID-19 (dated by TCRdb to 2018 to 2020). For the wider study: Collaborator samples came from the United States, Italy and Spain and covered acute and convalescent phases of COVID-19. The material from the prospective study consisted of cDNA or gDNA derived from T cells, B-cell-depleted T cells, or PBMCs. Samples came from the ongoing ImmuneRACE study (first 160 participants) plus 1,254 subjects from 6 global collaborators. The dataset comprised deeply sampled blood TCRbeta repertoires from subjects exposed to, actively infected with, or recovered from COVID-19. Where HLA class I and class II types were available, the types were taken from metadata supplied by the sample provider, not from assay-based typing. Sample metadata almost always included a de-identified subject ID, COVID-19 status, age in years and sex. The repertoires were made available in a free public database intended to serve as a resource for research on the immune response to SARS-CoV-2. On the study overall, not on this receptor specifically: The amount of clinical and demographic metadata varied by source and participant and was provided uncurated.

Between the V and J ends, shortened by 6 bases and 6 bases respectively, the junction contains 9 bases. Taken from cysteine to phenylalanine, the CDR3 has 12 residues. CDR3 DNA only is kept here, 36 bases in frame from base 1. CDR1 and CDR2 were assigned from the germline V gene as MNHEY and SVGAGI. Whole blood was collected in K2EDTA tubes by collaborating institutions according to the institutions' own protocols. For TCRbeta analysis, collaborator samples were shipped as frozen whole blood, as isolated PBMCs, or as DNA extracted from either sample type. TCRbeta CDR3 regions were amplified from genomic DNA by means of the immunoSEQ Assay, a bias-controlled multiplex PCR. The study's processing was this. The number of nucleated cells in each sample was estimated by amplification of reference gene primers within the assay. To quantify the absolute abundance of each unique TCRbeta CDR3 rearrangement, sequence reads were collapsed and filtered. For each sample, productive Simpson clonality was calculated as the square root of Simpson's diversity index over productive rearrangements. The clones in this table, taken by TCRdb from immuneACCESS, are in-frame only. Not every clone is retained; where verified, under half of the shortfall comes from an unresolved V gene, and the cause of the rest is unknown. The DNA gave D and trimming, while V, J and clone size come from that table. Counted in this sample were 120,000 to 150,000 clones; 85% to 90% of them appeared once. The top ten clones comprise roughly 8.7% of the sample.

On this clone: The clone's antigen remains unknown. Per-base qualities were not stored, and no clone one base away is much larger.

The V and J genes are TRBV6-5 and TRBJ2-1; there is no confident call for the D gene. Source material: peripheral blood. The TCR was taken from a woman in her sixties with acute or convalescent COVID-19. The CDR3 region has the sequence CASSEVGNEQFF. The DNA sequence follows: TGTGCCAGCAGCGAGGTGGGCAATGAGCAGTTCTTC.